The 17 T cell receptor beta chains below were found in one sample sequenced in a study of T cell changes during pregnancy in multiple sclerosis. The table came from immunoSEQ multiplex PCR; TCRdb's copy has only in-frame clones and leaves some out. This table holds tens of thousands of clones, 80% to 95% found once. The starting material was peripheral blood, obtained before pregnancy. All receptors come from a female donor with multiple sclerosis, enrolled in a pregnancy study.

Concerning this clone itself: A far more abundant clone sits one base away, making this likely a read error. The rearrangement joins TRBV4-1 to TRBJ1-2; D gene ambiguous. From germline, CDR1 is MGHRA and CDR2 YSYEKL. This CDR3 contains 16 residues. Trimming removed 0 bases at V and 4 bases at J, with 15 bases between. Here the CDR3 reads CASSQDQARQPYGYTF. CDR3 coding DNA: TGCGCCAGCAGCCAAGATCAGGCCAGGCAGCCCTATGGCTACACCTTC.

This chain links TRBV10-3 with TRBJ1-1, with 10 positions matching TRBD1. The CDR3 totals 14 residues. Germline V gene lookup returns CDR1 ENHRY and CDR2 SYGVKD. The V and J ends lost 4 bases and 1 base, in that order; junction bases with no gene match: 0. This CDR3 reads CAISGDRGNTEAFF. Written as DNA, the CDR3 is TGTGCCATCAGTGGGGACAGGGGGAACACTGAAGCTTTCTTT.

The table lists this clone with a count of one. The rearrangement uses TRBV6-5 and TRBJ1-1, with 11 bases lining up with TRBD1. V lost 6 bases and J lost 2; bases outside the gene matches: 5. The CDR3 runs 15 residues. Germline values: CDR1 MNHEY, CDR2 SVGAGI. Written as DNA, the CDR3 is TGTGCCAGCAGACCCGGACAGGGGGCCAACACTGAAGCTTTCTTT. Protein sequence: CASRPGQGANTEAFF.

In nucleotides, the CDR3 is TGTGCCATCCAGAGGACTGGGAACACTGAAGCTTTCTTT. Its protein is CAIQRTGNTEAFF. The V gene is TRBV10-3, the J gene TRBJ1-1, with unresolved D. Per germline, CDR1 ENHRY and CDR2 SYGVKD. Trimming stripped 8 bases from V and 1 base from J, with 11 bases between. CDR3 size: 13 residues.

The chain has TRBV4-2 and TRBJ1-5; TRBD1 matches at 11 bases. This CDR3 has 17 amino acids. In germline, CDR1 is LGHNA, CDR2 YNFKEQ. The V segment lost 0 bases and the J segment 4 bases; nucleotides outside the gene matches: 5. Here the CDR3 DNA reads TGTGCCAGCAGCCAAGAGGGGGGACAGGGGGGGAATCAGCCCCAGCATTTT. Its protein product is CASSQEGGQGGNQPQHF.

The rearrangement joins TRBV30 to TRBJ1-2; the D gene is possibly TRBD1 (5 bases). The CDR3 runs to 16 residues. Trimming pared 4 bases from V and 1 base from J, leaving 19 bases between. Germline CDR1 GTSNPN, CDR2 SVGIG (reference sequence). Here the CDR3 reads CAWNAGLRVINYGYTF. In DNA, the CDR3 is TGTGCCTGGAATGCCGGTCTCAGGGTAATTAACTATGGCTACACCTTC.

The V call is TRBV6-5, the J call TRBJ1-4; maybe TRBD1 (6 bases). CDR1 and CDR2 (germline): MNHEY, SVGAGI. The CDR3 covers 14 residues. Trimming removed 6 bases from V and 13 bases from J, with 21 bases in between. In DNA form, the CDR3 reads TGTGCCAGCAGCCACCTCAACGCAGGGGAAGGACTGTTTTTT. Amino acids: CASSHLNAGEGLFF.

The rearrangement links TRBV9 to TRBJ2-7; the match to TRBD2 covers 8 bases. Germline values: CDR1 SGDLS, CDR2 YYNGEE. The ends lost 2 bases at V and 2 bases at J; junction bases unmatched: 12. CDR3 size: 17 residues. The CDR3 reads CASSVRPHSGNPYEQYF. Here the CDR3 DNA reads TGTGCCAGCAGCGTGAGACCCCATAGCGGGAATCCCTACGAGCAGTACTTC.

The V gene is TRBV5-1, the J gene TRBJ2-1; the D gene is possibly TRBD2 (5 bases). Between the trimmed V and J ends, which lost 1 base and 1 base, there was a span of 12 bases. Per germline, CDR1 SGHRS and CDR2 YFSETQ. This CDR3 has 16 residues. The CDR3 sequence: CASSLRGPGSYNEQFF. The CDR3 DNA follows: TGCGCCAGCAGCTTGCGAGGGCCCGGATCCTACAATGAGCAGTTCTTC.

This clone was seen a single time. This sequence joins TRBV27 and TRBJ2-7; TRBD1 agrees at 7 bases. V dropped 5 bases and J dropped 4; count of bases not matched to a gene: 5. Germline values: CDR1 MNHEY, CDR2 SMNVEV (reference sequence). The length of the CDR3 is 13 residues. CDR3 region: CASSRQGQYEQYF. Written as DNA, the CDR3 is TGTGCCAGCAGTAGACAGGGTCAGTACGAGCAGTACTTC.

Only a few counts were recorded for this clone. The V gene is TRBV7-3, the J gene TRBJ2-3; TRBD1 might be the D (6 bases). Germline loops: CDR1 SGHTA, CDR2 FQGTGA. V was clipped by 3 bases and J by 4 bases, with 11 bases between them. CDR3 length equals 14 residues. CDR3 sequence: CASSFLDRPDTQYF. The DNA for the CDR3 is TGTGCCAGCAGCTTCCTTGACAGGCCAGATACGCAGTATTTT.

CDR3 amino acids: CASGRRGGTGANVLTF. For the CDR3, the DNA is TGTGCCAGTGGCCGCCGTGGGGGCACTGGGGCCAACGTCCTGACTTTC. The chain is built from TRBV19 and TRBJ2-6, with D perhaps matching TRBD1 (6 bases). There are 16 residues in the CDR3. The germline V gene has CDR1 LNHDA and CDR2 SQIVND (reference sequence). V gave up 8 bases and J gave up 2 bases, with 16 bases separating them.

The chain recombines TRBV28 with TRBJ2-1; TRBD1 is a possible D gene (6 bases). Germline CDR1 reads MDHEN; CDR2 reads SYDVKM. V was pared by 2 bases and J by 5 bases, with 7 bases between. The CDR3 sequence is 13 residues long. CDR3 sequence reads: CASSLGDNNEQFF. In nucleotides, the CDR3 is TGTGCCAGCAGTTTAGGGGACAACAATGAGCAGTTCTTC.

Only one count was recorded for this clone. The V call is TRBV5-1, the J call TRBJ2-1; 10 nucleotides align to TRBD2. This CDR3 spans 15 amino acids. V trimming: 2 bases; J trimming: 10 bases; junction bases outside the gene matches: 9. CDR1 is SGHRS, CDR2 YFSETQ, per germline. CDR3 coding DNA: TGCGCCAGCAGCTTAAAGGTAGCGGGAGGACAGGAGCAGTTCTTC. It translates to CASSLKVAGGQEQFF.

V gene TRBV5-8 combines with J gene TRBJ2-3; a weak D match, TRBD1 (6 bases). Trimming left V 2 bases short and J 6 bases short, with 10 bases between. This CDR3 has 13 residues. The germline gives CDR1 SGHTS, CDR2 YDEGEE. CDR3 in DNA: TGTGCCAGCAGCTTACAGGGTCCGGATACGCAGTATTTT. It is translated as CASSLQGPDTQYF.

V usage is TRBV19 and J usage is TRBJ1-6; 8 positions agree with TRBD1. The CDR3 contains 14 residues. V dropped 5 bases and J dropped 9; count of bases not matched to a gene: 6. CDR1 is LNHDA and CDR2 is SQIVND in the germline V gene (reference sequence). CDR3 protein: CASSDGQGSSPLHF. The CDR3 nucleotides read TGTGCCAGTAGTGACGGACAGGGCTCTTCACCCCTCCACTTT.

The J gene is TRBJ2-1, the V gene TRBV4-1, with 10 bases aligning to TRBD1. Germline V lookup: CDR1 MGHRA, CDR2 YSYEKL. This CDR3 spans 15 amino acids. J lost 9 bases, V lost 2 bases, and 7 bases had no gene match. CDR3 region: CASSQSGTGVSEQFF. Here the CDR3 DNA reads TGCGCCAGCAGCCAATCCGGGACAGGGGTCAGTGAGCAGTTCTTC.